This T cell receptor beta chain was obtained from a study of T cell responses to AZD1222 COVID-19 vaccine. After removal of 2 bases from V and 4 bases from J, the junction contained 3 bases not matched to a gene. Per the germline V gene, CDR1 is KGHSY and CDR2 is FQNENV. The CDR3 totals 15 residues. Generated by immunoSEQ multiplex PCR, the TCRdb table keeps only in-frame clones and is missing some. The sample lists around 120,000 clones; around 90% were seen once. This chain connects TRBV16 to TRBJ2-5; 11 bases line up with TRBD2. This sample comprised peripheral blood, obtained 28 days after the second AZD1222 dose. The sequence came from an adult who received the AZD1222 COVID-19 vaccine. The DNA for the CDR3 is TGTGCCAGCAGCCAAGTAGGACTAGCGGGAGAGACCCAGTACTTC. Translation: CASSQVGLAGETQYF.